This TCR beta chain comes out of a study of blood T cell repertoires in COVID-19. Overall study: Italy, Spain and the United States were the sources of the convalescent and acute COVID-19 samples. T cells, B-cell-depleted T cells, or PBMCs provided the cDNA or gDNA that served as material.

As originally analysed: Counts of nucleated cells, estimated from reference gene primer amplification, were obtained. The data were produced by immunoSEQ multiplex PCR, yet TCRdb's version contains in-frame clones alone and is incomplete. V, J and clone size are those of that table, while D and trimming were read from the DNA. Of 150,000 to 200,000 clones in the sample, approximately 93% were seen once. Seattle's enrolled individuals joined amid active infection and were then monitored longitudinally. V was pared by 2 bases and J by 6 bases, with 6 bases of the junction left unmatched. Per germline, CDR1 LGHNA and CDR2 YNFKEQ. The CDR3 runs to 16 residues.

This chain connects TRBV4-2 to TRBJ2-1; 11 positions match TRBD2. The receptor was derived from a woman aged 55-69 years with COVID-19, enrolled during active disease. The sequenced material came from peripheral blood. CDR3: CASSQNSGGAVNEQFF. The DNA of the CDR3 is TGTGCCAGCAGCCAAAATAGCGGGGGGGCAGTCAATGAGCAGTTCTTC.